These 26 T cell receptor beta chains share one sample of origin, sequenced in a study of shared clonotypes between healthy human individuals. Clones were read by immunoSEQ multiplex PCR, and TCRdb kept only the in-frame ones, dropping some. Of about 980,000 clones listed, less than 85% were seen once; the top ten hold about 1.5%. The sequencing sample was made of memory CD4+ T cells sorted from blood. Stated subset: CD45RA-negative fraction. The source is a man younger than 35 in good health.

The rearrangement links TRBV5-1 to TRBJ2-2, with D maybe TRBD2 (6 bases). Germline CDR1 reads SGHRS; CDR2 reads YFSETQ. V gave up 2 bases and J gave up 5 bases, with 13 bases separating them. The CDR3 has 15 amino acids. CDR3 sequence (DNA): TGCGCCAGCAGCTTCCAGGGCGCGGGAACCGGGGAGCTGTTTTTT. Its protein product is CASSFQGAGTGELFF.

This chain connects TRBV28 to TRBJ2-7; 9 bases are shared with TRBD2. Germline V lookup: CDR1 MDHEN, CDR2 SYDVKM. V lost 2 bases, J lost 6 bases, and 5 bases stayed unmatched. This CDR3 contains 14 residues. In nucleotides, the CDR3 is TGTGCCAGCAGTTTAAATAGCGGGAGAGGCGAGCAGTACTTC. Translation: CASSLNSGRGEQYF.

This clone turned up a few times. The chain joins TRBV2 to TRBJ1-1; D possibly corresponds to TRBD1 (5 bases). CDR1 is SNHLY, CDR2 FYNNEI, per germline. Trimming shortened V by 5 bases and J by 0 bases, and 7 bases separated the two germline ends. The length of the CDR3 is 13 residues. The CDR3 region is CASSLGVNTEAFF. CDR3 DNA: TGTGCCAGCAGTCTGGGGGTGAACACTGAAGCTTTCTTT. Full variable domain (missing parts from reference TRBV2 and TRBJ1-1): EPEVTQTPSHQVTQMGQEVILRCVPISNHLYFYWYRQILGQKVEFLVSFYNNEISEKSEIFDDQFSVERPDGSNFTLKIRSTKLEDSAMYFCASSLGVNTEAFFGQGTRLTVV.

This rearrangement joins TRBV30 to TRBJ1-3, with D tentatively TRBD1 (6 bases). The CDR3 extends over 13 amino acids. Germline CDR1 and CDR2: GTSNPN and SVGIG (reference sequence). V lost 4 bases and J lost 4, with 11 bases in between. The CDR3 reads CAWIRDNGNTIYF. In DNA, the CDR3 is TGTGCCTGGATCCGGGACAACGGAAACACCATATATTTT.

The chain has TRBV18 and TRBJ2-5, with TRBD2 matching 7 bases. The CDR3 runs 13 residues. V dropped 2 bases and J dropped 7; count of bases not matched to a gene: 4. CDR1 and CDR2 (germline): KGHSH, LQKENI. In nucleotides, the CDR3 is TGTGCCAGCTCACCAGCGGAGCGGGGGACCCAGTACTTC. Amino acids: CASSPAERGTQYF.

The gene calls are TRBV5-5 and TRBJ1-2; TRBD1 agrees at 7 bases. This CDR3 spans 14 amino acids. Trimming removed 0 bases from V and 5 bases from J; junction bases left unmatched: 4. Germline V gene sequence: CDR1 SGHKS, CDR2 YYEKEE (reference sequence). CDR3 loop: CASSLEGQIYGYTF. The CDR3 DNA reads as TGTGCCAGCAGCTTGGAGGGACAGATTTATGGCTACACCTTC.

V gene TRBV11-3 combines with J gene TRBJ2-3, with 10 bases fitting TRBD2. V was pared by 5 bases and J by 1 base, with 9 bases of the junction left unmatched. Germline CDR1 reads SGHNT; CDR2 reads YENEEA. This CDR3 is 17 amino acids long. The CDR3 is CASSLRASGSGTDTQYF. Written as DNA, the CDR3 is TGTGCCAGCAGCCTAAGGGCTAGCGGGAGTGGCACAGATACGCAGTATTTT.

The rearrangement joins TRBV19 to TRBJ1-3; 10 bases agree with TRBD1. CDR1 is LNHDA and CDR2 is SQIVND in the germline V gene (reference sequence). Trimming took 6 bases from V and 2 from J; bases not matched to a gene: 4. The CDR3 has 15 amino acids. Written as DNA, the CDR3 is TGTGCCAGTAGAGAGGGGACAGGGGCTGGAAACACCATATATTTT. Its translation: CASREGTGAGNTIYF.

The chain combines TRBV6-5 with TRBJ2-7; possible D gene TRBD1, 5 bases. Germline V CDR1 and CDR2: MNHEY, SVGAGI. Trimming took off 3 bases at V and 2 bases at J, with 8 bases between the two ends. This CDR3 region has 13 residues. The CDR3 DNA is TGTGCCAGCAGTTATGGGGCTACCTACGAGCAGTACTTC. Amino acids: CASSYGATYEQYF.

The chain combines TRBV11-2 with TRBJ2-3, with 8 bases that match TRBD2. The ends lost 5 bases at V and 6 bases at J; junction bases unmatched: 7. The CDR3 is made up of 14 amino acids. The V gene's germline CDR1 is SGHAT and CDR2 FQNNGV. The chain's CDR3 is CASSTQAGADTQYF. The CDR3, as DNA: TGTGCCAGCAGCACCCAAGCGGGAGCGGATACGCAGTATTTT.

To note about this clone: Within the sample, other DNA sequences also encode this same CDR3. The genes are TRBV28 and TRBJ1-4; perhaps TRBD1 as D (6 bases). Germline loops: CDR1 MDHEN, CDR2 SYDVKM. The CDR3 runs to 15 residues. Trimming left V 6 bases short and J 4 bases short, with 15 bases between. The chain's CDR3 is CASSLGGALNEKLFF. CDR3 DNA sequence: TGTGCCAGCAGCCTCGGGGGGGCACTTAATGAAAAACTGTTTTTT.

This clone was seen just once. This likely stems from a read error, as it lies one base from a far larger clone. The V gene is TRBV29-1, the J gene TRBJ1-1; D gene ambiguous. This CDR3 has 13 amino acids. The germline CDR1 and CDR2 sequences are SQVTM and ANQGSEA. The CDR3 DNA follows: TGCAGCGTAGTGATCCAGCTGAACATTGAAGCTTTCTTT. The encoded protein is CSVVIQLNIEAFF.

This clone was seen a single time. The V and J genes are TRBV5-1 and TRBJ1-1, with 7 bases aligning to TRBD1. Germline V gives CDR1 SGHRS, CDR2 YFSETQ. This CDR3 contains 15 residues. J lost 3 bases, V lost 3 bases, and 8 bases had no gene match. The CDR3 sequence is CASSWTGQPYTEAFF. The CDR3 DNA reads as TGCGCCAGCAGCTGGACGGGACAGCCATACACTGAAGCTTTCTTT.

The rearrangement uses TRBV4-1 and TRBJ1-2, with D hard to call. Germline CDR1 and CDR2: MGHRA and YSYEKL. The V and J ends lost 0 bases and 4 bases respectively, with 9 bases between them. The length of the CDR3 is 14 residues. CDR3 in DNA: TGCGCCAGCAGCCAAGATCCCGGTTTCTATGGCTACACCTTC. Translation: CASSQDPGFYGYTF.

The genes are TRBV28 and TRBJ1-5; D not certain. V was clipped by 5 bases and J by 4 bases, with 15 bases between them. Germline assignment: CDR1 MDHEN and CDR2 SYDVKM. The CDR3 loop spans 15 amino acids. The CDR3 DNA is TGTGCCAGCAGTCCCGTCTCCAACGGTAATCAGCCCCAGCATTTT. Translating gives CASSPVSNGNQPQHF.

This clone was seen once. The chain links TRBV6-1 to TRBJ1-2, with 8 bases matching TRBD1. The ends lost 0 bases at V and 4 bases at J; junction bases unmatched: 7. Per the germline V gene, CDR1 is MNHNS and CDR2 is SASEGT. This CDR3 contains 16 residues. CDR3 in amino acids: CASSEAADRAVYGYTF. CDR3 DNA: TGTGCCAGCAGTGAAGCAGCGGACAGGGCGGTCTATGGCTACACCTTC.

The V gene is TRBV5-4, the J gene TRBJ2-1; 10 nucleotides match TRBD2. The CDR3 is 14 amino acids. Losses at the gene ends were 3 bases for V and 7 bases for J; bases not matched to a gene: 4. Germline CDR1 is SGHNT and CDR2 is YYREEE (reference sequence). The DNA for the CDR3 is TGTGCCAGCAGCTACCTAGCGGGGGATAATGAGCAGTTCTTC. Encoded protein: CASSYLAGDNEQFF.

This chain connects TRBV5-1 to TRBJ1-1; D may be TRBD1 (5 bases). CDR1 and CDR2 (germline): SGHRS, YFSETQ. The CDR3 totals 12 residues. Trimming shortened V by 4 bases and J by 8 bases, and 12 bases separated the two germline ends. The CDR3 bases are TGCGCCAGCAGCCAGGGCGGGCAGGAAGCTTTCTTT. It is translated as CASSQGGQEAFF.

The chain has TRBV6-6 and TRBJ2-1; maybe TRBD1 (6 bases). The CDR3 length is 14 residues. Germline CDR1 and CDR2: MNHNY and SVGAGI (reference sequence). Trimming took off 2 bases at V and 7 bases at J, with 12 bases between the two ends. The CDR3 coding sequence is TGTGCCAGCAGTTACACTACAGGGTTGAATGAGCAGTTCTTC. This encodes CASSYTTGLNEQFF.

The chain couples TRBV6-6 to TRBJ2-7; TRBD2 matches 9 bases. The CDR3 sequence is 13 residues long. The trim removed 3 bases at V and 4 bases at J, leaving 1 base unmatched. Germline V gene data show CDR1 as MNHNY and CDR2 as SVGAGI (reference sequence). In nucleotides, the CDR3 is TGTGCCAGCAGTTATCTAGCGGGGTACGAGCAGTACTTC. Protein sequence: CASSYLAGYEQYF.

This rearrangement joins TRBV27 to TRBJ2-2, with D possibly matching TRBD1 (6 bases). The V gene's germline CDR1 is MNHEY and CDR2 SMNVEV (reference sequence). This CDR3 has 14 amino acids. V lost 2 bases to trimming and J lost 5 bases, with 9 bases between them. This CDR3 is CASSLLGQTGELFF. For the CDR3, the DNA is TGTGCCAGCAGTTTACTAGGACAGACCGGGGAGCTGTTTTTT.

The V call is TRBV28, the J call TRBJ2-3; possible D gene TRBD2, 6 bases. The CDR3 has 16 amino acids. The ends were cut back, 5 bases at V and 6 bases at J, with 21 bases in the middle. Germline V gene sequence: CDR1 MDHEN, CDR2 SYDVKM. CDR3 sequence (DNA): TGTGCCAGCAGTCCTCTTCGGCTTTCGGGGACTGATACGCAGTATTTT. Translated, it gives CASSPLRLSGTDTQYF.

This clone was seen just once. The chain employs TRBV18 and TRBJ1-2; D is possibly TRBD1 (5 bases). The germline CDR1 and CDR2 sequences are KGHSH and LQKENI. V was trimmed by 0 bases and J by 2 bases, leaving 10 bases between them. The CDR3 length is 15 residues. CDR3 sequence reads: CASSPPGPTNYGYTF. In nucleotides, the CDR3 is TGTGCCAGCTCACCACCGGGACCGACAAACTATGGCTACACCTTC.

V and J are TRBV11-2 and TRBJ2-7; the D gene is possibly TRBD1 (6 bases). Looked up from germline, CDR1 is SGHAT and CDR2 is FQNNGV. Trimming stripped 2 bases from V and 7 bases from J, with 15 bases between. The CDR3 covers 14 residues. CDR3: CASSLQTGSGEQYF. The CDR3, as DNA: TGTGCCAGCAGCTTACAGACAGGCTCCGGAGAGCAGTACTTC.

This sequence joins TRBV25-1 and TRBJ2-1; D ambiguous. The CDR3 contains 13 residues. V shed 3 bases and J shed 6 bases, with 9 bases lying between them. In germline, CDR1 is MGHDK, CDR2 SYGVNS. The CDR3 DNA reads TGTGCCAGCAGTGATTGGGAACTCAATGAGCAGTTCTTC. It translates to CASSDWELNEQFF.

The chain carries TRBV19 and TRBJ1-2; no clear D gene. The CDR3 is 14 residues long. The germline V and J ends were trimmed by 3 bases and 2 bases, with 10 bases remaining between them. Germline V gives CDR1 LNHDA, CDR2 SQIVND (reference sequence). The CDR3 protein is CASSIRAQNYGYTF. For the CDR3, the DNA is TGTGCCAGTAGTATCCGGGCTCAGAACTATGGCTACACCTTC.